A selection of T cell receptor beta chains follows, all from one sample in a study of OX40 agonist ivuxolimab in advanced cancers. Repertoires were generated with immunoSEQ multiplex PCR, while TCRdb's copy carries only in-frame clones and drops some. Among about 25,000 clones listed, about 85% were seen once. Source: CD4+ or CD8+ T cells sorted from blood, taken in a trial of the OX40 agonist ivuxolimab. The source of these receptors is an adult with an advanced solid tumor such as melanoma, head and neck, liver or kidney cancer. CDR3s include the opening cysteine and the closing phenylalanine or tryptophan. A D gene is named only where the DNA matches it firmly. Some rows mark clone size as missing; the rest say once, few, many or name a class of expanded clone.

TRBV27	TRBJ1-2	-	TRBD1	CASRDPGQGAFGYTF	TGTGCCAGCAGGGATCCGGGACAGGGGGCTTTTGGCTACACCTTC
TRBV18	TRBJ2-7	-	TRBD2	CASSPPPSGSYEQYF	TGTGCCAGCTCACCACCCCCAAGCGGGAGCTACGAGCAGTACTTC
TRBV7-9	TRBJ2-2	-	TRBD2	CASSEWGLAGDTGELFF	TGTGCCAGCAGCGAATGGGGACTAGCGGGAGACACCGGGGAGCTGTTTTTT
TRBV30	TRBJ2-1	-	-	CAWSGAYNEQFF	TGTGCCTGGAGCGGAGCGTACAATGAGCAGTTCTTC
TRBV10-3	TRBJ2-3	-	TRBD2	CAISVTILAGPDTQYF	TGTGCCATCAGCGTAACTATACTAGCGGGACCCGATACGCAGTATTTT
TRBV7-6	TRBJ2-1	-	-	CASSLAGGGGNEQFF	TGTGCCAGCAGCTTAGCTGGGGGAGGGGGAAATGAGCAGTTCTTC
TRBV5-1	TRBJ2-1	-	TRBD2	CASRSVLAVDEQFF	TGCGCCAGCAGATCGGTACTAGCGGTCGATGAGCAGTTCTTC
TRBV7-8	TRBJ1-1	-	-	CASSSQITEAFF	TGTGCCAGCAGCTCCCAGATCACTGAAGCTTTCTTT
TRBV30	TRBJ1-2	once	TRBD1	CAWSGLDREGDYGYTF	TGTGCCTGGAGTGGTTTAGACAGGGAGGGAGACTATGGCTACACCTTC
TRBV11-2	TRBJ2-1	-	TRBD2	CASSFTSGRAPDNEQFF	TGTGCCAGCAGCTTTACTAGCGGGAGGGCCCCGGACAATGAGCAGTTCTTC
TRBV27	TRBJ2-1	-	TRBD2	CASSSTSGGAINEQFF	TGTGCCAGCAGTTCGACTAGCGGGGGGGCTATAAATGAGCAGTTCTTC
TRBV30	TRBJ2-2	-	TRBD1	CAGNYRGRTGELFF	TGTGCCGGGAACTACAGGGGGCGGACCGGGGAGCTGTTTTTT
TRBV10-1	TRBJ1-6	-	-	CAGGALHF	TGCGCCGGCGGGGCCCTCCACTTT
TRBV9	TRBJ2-7	-	-	CASSVGQGIPYEQYF	TGTGCCAGCAGCGTAGGCCAAGGTATTCCCTACGAGCAGTACTTC
TRBV5-6	TRBJ2-2	-	-	CASSSGQNTGELFF	TGTGCCAGCAGCTCGGGACAAAACACCGGGGAGCTGTTTTTT
TRBV30	TRBJ2-2	once	-	CAWGGGELFF	TGTGCCTGGGGGGGCGGGGAGCTGTTTTTT
TRBV11-2	TRBJ1-1	-	-	CASSQGHLNTEAFF	TGTGCCAGCAGCCAGGGACACCTGAACACTGAAGCTTTCTTT
TRBV19	TRBJ2-7	few	-	CASSMASTYEQYF	TGTGCCAGTAGTATGGCATCCACCTACGAGCAGTACTTC
TRBV18	TRBJ1-2	-	TRBD1	CASSQTGAQNYGYTF	TGTGCCAGCTCACAAACAGGGGCCCAAAACTATGGCTACACCTTC
TRBV7-6	TRBJ2-7	-	-	CASSLAGEDGEQYF	TGTGCCAGCAGCTTAGCGGGAGAGGATGGCGAGCAGTACTTC
TRBV28	TRBJ2-3	-	TRBD2	CASSHPRTSGGEKRTDTQYF	TGTGCCAGCAGCCACCCTCGGACTAGCGGGGGGGAAAAACGGACAGATACGCAGTATTTT
TRBV6-1	TRBJ1-2	-	TRBD1	CASRRTGEFNYGYTF	TGTGCCAGCAGGAGGACAGGGGAATTTAACTATGGCTACACCTTC
TRBV10-2	TRBJ2-3	-	-	CASSERETDTQYF	TGCGCCAGCAGTGAGCGGGAGACAGATACGCAGTATTTT
TRBV9	TRBJ2-2	-	TRBD2	CASSAGTSFFAGELFF	TGTGCCAGCAGCGCCGGGACTAGTTTTTTCGCCGGGGAGCTGTTTTTT
TRBV28	TRBJ1-4	-	-	CASTPPRGKLFF	TGTGCCAGCACCCCACCCAGGGGAAAACTGTTTTTT
TRBV10-1	TRBJ1-1	few	-	CASSEQGRAFF	TGCGCCAGCAGTGAGCAGGGGAGAGCTTTCTTT
TRBV14	TRBJ1-6	-	-	CASSQSWGWTLHF	TGTGCCAGCAGCCAAAGCTGGGGCTGGACCCTCCACTTT
TRBV4-3	TRBJ1-1	-	-	CASSQSSGRPEAFF	TGCGCCAGCAGCCAAAGCTCCGGGAGGCCTGAAGCTTTCTTT